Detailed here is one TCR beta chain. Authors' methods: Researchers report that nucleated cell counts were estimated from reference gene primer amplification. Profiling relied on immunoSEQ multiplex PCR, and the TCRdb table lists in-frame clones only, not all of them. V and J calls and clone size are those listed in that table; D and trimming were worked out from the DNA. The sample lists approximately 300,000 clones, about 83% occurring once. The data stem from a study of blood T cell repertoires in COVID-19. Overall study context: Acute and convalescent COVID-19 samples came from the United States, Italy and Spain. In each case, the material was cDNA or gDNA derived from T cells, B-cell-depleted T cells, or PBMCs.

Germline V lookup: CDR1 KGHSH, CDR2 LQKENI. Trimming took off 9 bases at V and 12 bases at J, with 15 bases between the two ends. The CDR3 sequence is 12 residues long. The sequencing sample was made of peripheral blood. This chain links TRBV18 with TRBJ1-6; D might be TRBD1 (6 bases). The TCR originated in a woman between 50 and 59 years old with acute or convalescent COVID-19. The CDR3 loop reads CASRDILLPLHF. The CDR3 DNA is TGTGCCAGTCGGGACATCTTATTACCCCTCCACTTT.